Listed here are 4 T cell receptor beta chains from one sample, sequenced in a study of TIL therapy for anti-PD-1-resistant metastatic lung cancer. The immunoSEQ assay was v3. Sequenced by immunoSEQ multiplex PCR; TCRdb stores in-frame clones only, minus some. The repertoire has 45,000 to 60,000 clones, approximately 79% of them found once; the top ten carry 4% to 6%. This sample's time point: pre-treatment sample, taken before nivolumab and TIL therapy. The sample here was blood, taken at baseline. The origin of the receptors is a woman between 30 and 80 years old with non-small cell lung cancer.

The J gene is TRBJ2-3, the V gene TRBV11-2; 10 bases line up with TRBD2. Losses at the gene ends were 3 bases for V and 5 bases for J; bases not matched to a gene: 5. Germline CDR1 SGHAT, CDR2 FQNNGV. The CDR3 loop spans 15 amino acids. CDR3: CASSFLAGGGDTQYF. The CDR3 bases are TGTGCCAGCAGCTTCTTAGCGGGAGGAGGAGATACGCAGTATTTT. Drawing the rest from reference TRBV11-2 and TRBJ2-3, the complete variable domain is EAGVAQSPRYKIIEKRQSVAFWCNPISGHATLYWYQQILGQGPKLLIQFQNNGVVDDSQLPKDRFSAERLKGVDSTLKIQPAKLEDSAVYLCASSFLAGGGDTQYFGPGTRLTVL.

J is TRBJ2-1 and V is TRBV15; perhaps TRBD2 as D (5 bases). V dropped 1 base and J dropped 10 bases, with 8 bases sitting between them. The germline gives CDR1 LNHNV, CDR2 YYDKDF (reference sequence). There are 12 residues in the CDR3. As DNA, the CDR3 is TGTGCCACCAGCAGAGTCCCGGGAGAGCAGTTCTTC. The encoded protein is CATSRVPGEQFF. Combining the CDR3 with reference TRBV15 and TRBJ2-1 gives the whole variable domain DAMVIQNPRYQVTQFGKPVTLSCSQTLNHNVMYWYQQKSSQAPKLLFHYYDKDFNNEADTPDNFQSRRPNTSFCFLDIRSPGLGDTAMYLCATSRVPGEQFFGPGTRLTVL.

CDR3 sequence: CASSARDRASGNTIYF. The CDR3 DNA is TGCGCCAGCAGCGCCCGAGACAGAGCCTCTGGAAACACCATATATTTT. This rearrangement joins TRBV5-1 to TRBJ1-3, with TRBD1 as a possible D gene (5 bases). CDR1 is SGHRS, CDR2 YFSETQ, per germline. The V end was cut by 4 bases, the J end by 0 bases, with 14 bases between. The CDR3 is 16 amino acids.

The chain links TRBV10-3 to TRBJ2-3, with D uncertain. Deletions cut 0 bases from V and 2 bases from J, with 6 bases between. This CDR3 spans 14 amino acids. Germline V gene data show CDR1 as ENHRY and CDR2 as SYGVKD. In nucleotides, the CDR3 is TGTGCCATCAGTGAGTCCCTCGACACAGATACGCAGTATTTT. This encodes CAISESLDTDTQYF.